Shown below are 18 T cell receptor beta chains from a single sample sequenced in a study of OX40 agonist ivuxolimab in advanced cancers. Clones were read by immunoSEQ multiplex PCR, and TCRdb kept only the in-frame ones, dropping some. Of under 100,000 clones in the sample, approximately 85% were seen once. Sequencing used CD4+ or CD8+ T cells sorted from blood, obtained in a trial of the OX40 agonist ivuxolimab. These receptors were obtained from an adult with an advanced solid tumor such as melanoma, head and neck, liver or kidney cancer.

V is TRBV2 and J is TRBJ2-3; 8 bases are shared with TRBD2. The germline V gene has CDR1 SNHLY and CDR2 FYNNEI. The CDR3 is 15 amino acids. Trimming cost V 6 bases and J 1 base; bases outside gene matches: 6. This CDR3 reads CASSLLTSGTDTQYF. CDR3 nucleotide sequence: TGTGCCAGCAGCCTCTTGACTAGCGGCACAGATACGCAGTATTTT.

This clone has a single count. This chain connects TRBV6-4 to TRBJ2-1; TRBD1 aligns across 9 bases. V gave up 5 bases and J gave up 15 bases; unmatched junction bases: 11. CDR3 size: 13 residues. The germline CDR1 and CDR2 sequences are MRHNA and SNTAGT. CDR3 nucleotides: TGTGCCAGCAGTCCCGAAATCGGGACAGGGTTGTTCTTC. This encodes CASSPEIGTGLFF.

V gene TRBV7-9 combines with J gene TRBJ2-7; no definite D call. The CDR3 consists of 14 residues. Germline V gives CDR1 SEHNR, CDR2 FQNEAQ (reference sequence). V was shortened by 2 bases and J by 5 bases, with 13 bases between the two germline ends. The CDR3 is CASSLYSSFDEQYF. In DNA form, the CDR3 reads TGTGCCAGCAGCTTATACAGCTCGTTCGACGAGCAGTACTTC.

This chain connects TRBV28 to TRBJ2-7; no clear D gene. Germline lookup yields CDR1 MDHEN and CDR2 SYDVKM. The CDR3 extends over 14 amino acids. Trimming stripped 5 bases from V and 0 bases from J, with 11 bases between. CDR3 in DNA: TGTGCCAGCAGTACAGTGTTAAGCTCCTACGAGCAGTACTTC. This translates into CASSTVLSSYEQYF. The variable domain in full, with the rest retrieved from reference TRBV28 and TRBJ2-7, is DVKVTQSSRYLVKRTGEKVFLECVQDMDHENMFWYRQDPGLGLRLIYFSYDVKMKEKGDIPEGYSVSREKKERFSLILESASTNQTSMYLCASSTVLSSYEQYFGPGTRLTVT.

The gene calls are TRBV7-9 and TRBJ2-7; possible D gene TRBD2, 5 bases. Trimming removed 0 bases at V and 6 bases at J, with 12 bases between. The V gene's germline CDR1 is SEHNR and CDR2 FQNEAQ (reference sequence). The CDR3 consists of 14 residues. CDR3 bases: TGTGCCAGCAGCTTAGCGTTGGAGGTGTCCGAGCAGTACTTC. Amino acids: CASSLALEVSEQYF.

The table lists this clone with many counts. CDR3 amino acids: CASSAQDRYNTEAFF. Here the CDR3 DNA reads TGTGCCAGCAGCGCCCAGGACCGTTACAACACTGAAGCTTTCTTT. The chain employs TRBV9 and TRBJ1-1; D uncertain. With 3 bases removed from V and 2 bases from J, the gap between germline ends came to 14 bases. The length of the CDR3 is 15 residues. Germline CDR1 and CDR2: SGDLS and YYNGEE.

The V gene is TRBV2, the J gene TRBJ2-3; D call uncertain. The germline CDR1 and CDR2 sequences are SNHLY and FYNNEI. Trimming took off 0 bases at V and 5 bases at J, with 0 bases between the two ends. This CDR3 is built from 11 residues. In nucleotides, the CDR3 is TGTGCCAGCAGTGAAGCAGATACGCAGTATTTT. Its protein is CASSEADTQYF.

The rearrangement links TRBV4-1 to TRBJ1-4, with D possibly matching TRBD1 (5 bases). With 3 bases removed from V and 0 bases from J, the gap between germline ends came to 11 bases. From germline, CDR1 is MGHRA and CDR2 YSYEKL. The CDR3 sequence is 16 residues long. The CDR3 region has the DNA TGCGCCAGCAGCCAGGGGCCCGTTGCAACTAATGAAAAACTGTTTTTT. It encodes CASSQGPVATNEKLFF.

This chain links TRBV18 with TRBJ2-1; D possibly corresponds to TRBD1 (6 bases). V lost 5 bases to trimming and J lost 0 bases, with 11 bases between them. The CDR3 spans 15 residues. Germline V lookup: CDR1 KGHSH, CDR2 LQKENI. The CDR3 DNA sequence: TGTGCCAGCTCAGGTGGACAGAGCTCCTACAATGAGCAGTTCTTC. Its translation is CASSGGQSSYNEQFF.

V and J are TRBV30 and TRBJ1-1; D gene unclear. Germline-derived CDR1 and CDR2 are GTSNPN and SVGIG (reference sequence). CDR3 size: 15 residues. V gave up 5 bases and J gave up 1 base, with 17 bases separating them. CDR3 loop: CAWLDLRAQNTEAFF. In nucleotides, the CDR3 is TGTGCCTGGCTTGATCTAAGGGCCCAGAACACTGAAGCTTTCTTT. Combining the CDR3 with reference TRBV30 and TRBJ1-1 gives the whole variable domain SQTIHQWPATLVQPVGSPLSLECTVEGTSNPNLYWYRQAAGRGLQLLFYSVGIGQISSEVPQNLSASRPQDRQFILSSKKLLLSDSGFYLCAWLDLRAQNTEAFFGQGTRLTVV.

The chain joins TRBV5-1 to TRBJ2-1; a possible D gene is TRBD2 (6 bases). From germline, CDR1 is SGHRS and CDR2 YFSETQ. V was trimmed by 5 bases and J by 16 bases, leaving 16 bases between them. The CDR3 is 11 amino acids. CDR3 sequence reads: CASSNAGLTFF. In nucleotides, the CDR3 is TGCGCCAGCAGTAATGCGGGACTGACATTCTTC.

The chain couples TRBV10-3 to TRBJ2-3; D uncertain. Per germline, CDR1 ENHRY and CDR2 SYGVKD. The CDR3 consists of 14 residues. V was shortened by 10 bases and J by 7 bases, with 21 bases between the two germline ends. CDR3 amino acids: CASALGRLQHTQYF. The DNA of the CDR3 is TGTGCCAGCGCATTAGGACGACTTCAACATACGCAGTATTTT.

The CDR3 coding sequence is TGTGCCAGCAGCTTGGTTCTAGCGGGGGGGCCTGATACGCAGTATTTT. It translates to CASSLVLAGGPDTQYF. This sequence joins TRBV5-5 and TRBJ2-3; 12 nucleotides match TRBD2. V gave up 0 bases and J gave up 6 bases; unmatched junction bases: 5. Germline V gene sequence: CDR1 SGHKS, CDR2 YYEKEE (reference sequence). The CDR3 loop spans 16 amino acids.

CDR3 DNA sequence: TGTGCCTGGTCCAAGAGCCGCAACTATGGCTACACCTTC. Translating gives CAWSKSRNYGYTF. The chain joins TRBV30 to TRBJ1-2; D gene uncertain. V was shortened by 5 bases and J by 2 bases, with 12 bases between the two germline ends. This CDR3 is built from 13 residues. CDR1 GTSNPN and CDR2 SVGIG come from the germline V gene (reference sequence). The full variable domain, its missing parts supplied by reference TRBV30 and TRBJ1-2, is SQTIHQWPATLVQPVGSPLSLECTVEGTSNPNLYWYRQAAGRGLQLLFYSVGIGQISSEVPQNLSASRPQDRQFILSSKKLLLSDSGFYLCAWSKSRNYGYTFGSGTRLTVV.

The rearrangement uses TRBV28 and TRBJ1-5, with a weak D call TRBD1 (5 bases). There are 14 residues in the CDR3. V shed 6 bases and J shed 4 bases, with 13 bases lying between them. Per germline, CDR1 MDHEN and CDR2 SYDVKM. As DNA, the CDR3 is TGTGCCAGCAGCCCTCCGGGACGGAATCAGCCCCAGCATTTT. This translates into CASSPPGRNQPQHF.

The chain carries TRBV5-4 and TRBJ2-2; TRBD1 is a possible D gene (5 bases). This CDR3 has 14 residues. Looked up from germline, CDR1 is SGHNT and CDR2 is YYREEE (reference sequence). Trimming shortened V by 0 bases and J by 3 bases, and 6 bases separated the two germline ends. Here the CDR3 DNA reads TGTGCCAGCAGCTTGGTCAGGGACACCGGGGAGCTGTTTTTT. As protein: CASSLVRDTGELFF.

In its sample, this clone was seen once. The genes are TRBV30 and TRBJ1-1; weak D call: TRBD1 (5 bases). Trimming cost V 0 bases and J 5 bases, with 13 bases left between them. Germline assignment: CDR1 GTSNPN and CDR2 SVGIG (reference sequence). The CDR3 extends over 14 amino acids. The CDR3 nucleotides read TGTGCCTGGAGTGTTTGGTTGGGGGGTACTGAAGCTTTCTTT. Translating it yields CAWSVWLGGTEAFF.

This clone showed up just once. This chain's CDR3 is CASSIDVYEITEAFF. CDR3 sequence (DNA): TGTGCCAGTAGTATAGACGTATATGAAATCACTGAAGCTTTCTTT. The chain recombines TRBV19 with TRBJ1-1; D unresolved. V was cut by 0 bases and J by 4 bases, with 12 bases left in between. Germline V lookup: CDR1 LNHDA, CDR2 SQIVND (reference sequence). This CDR3 is built from 15 residues.